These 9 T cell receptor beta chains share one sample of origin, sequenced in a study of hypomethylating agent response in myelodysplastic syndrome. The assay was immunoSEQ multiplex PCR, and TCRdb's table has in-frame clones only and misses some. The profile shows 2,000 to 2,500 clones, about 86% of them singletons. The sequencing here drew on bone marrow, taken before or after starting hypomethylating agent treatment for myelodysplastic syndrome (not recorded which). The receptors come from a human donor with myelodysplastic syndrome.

CDR3 loop: CASSAGLAGGYNNEQFF. The CDR3 nucleotides are TGTGCCAGCAGCGCCGGACTAGCGGGGGGGTATAACAATGAGCAGTTCTTC. The chain has TRBV5-8 and TRBJ2-1; 15 bases line up with TRBD2. Looked up from germline, CDR1 is SGHTS and CDR2 is YDEGEE. The ends lost 4 bases at V and 5 bases at J; junction bases unmatched: 7. The length of the CDR3 is 17 residues. Full variable domain (outside the CDR3, taken from reference TRBV5-8 and TRBJ2-1): EAGVTQSPTHLIKTRGQQATLRCSPISGHTSVYWYQQALGLGLQFLLWYDEGEERNRGNFPPRFSGRQFPNYSSELNVNALELEDSALYLCASSAGLAGGYNNEQFFGPGTRLTVL.

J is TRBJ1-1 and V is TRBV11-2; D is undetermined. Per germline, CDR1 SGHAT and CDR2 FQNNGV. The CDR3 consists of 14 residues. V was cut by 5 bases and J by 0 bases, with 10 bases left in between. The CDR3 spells CASSERGLNTEAFF. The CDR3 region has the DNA TGTGCCAGCAGCGAACGAGGGTTGAACACTGAAGCTTTCTTT.

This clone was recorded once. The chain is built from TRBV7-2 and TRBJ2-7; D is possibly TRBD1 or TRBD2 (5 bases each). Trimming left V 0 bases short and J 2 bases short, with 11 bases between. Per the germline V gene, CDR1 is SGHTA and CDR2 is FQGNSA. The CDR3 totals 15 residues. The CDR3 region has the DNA TGTGCCAGCAGCTTAGCGGGGACGGCCCCCTACGAGCAGTACTTC. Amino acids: CASSLAGTAPYEQYF.

CDR3 residues: CASSEQGSYNEQFF. CDR3 sequence (DNA): TGTGCCAGCAGTGAACAGGGGTCCTACAATGAGCAGTTCTTC. The chain links TRBV2 to TRBJ2-1; D perhaps matches TRBD1 (6 bases). The V gene lost 2 bases and the J gene lost 1 base, with 6 bases spanning the gap. The CDR3 is 14 amino acids. Germline loops: CDR1 SNHLY, CDR2 FYNNEI.

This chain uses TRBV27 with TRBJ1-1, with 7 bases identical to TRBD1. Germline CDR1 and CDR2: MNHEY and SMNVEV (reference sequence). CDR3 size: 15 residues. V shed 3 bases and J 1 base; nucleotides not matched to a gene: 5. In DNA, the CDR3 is TGTGCCAGCAGTTTTTACAGGGGTCAGAACACTGAAGCTTTCTTT. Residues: CASSFYRGQNTEAFF.

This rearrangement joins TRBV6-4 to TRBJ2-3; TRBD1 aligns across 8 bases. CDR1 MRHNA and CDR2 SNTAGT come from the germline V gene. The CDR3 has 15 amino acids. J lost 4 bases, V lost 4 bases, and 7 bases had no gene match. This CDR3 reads CASSASGQGSDTQYF. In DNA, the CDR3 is TGTGCCAGCAGTGCCTCAGGACAGGGTTCAGATACGCAGTATTTT.

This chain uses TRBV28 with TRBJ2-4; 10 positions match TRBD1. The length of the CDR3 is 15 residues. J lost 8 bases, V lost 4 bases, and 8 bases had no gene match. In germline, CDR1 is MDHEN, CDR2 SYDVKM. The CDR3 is CASSSSGTGEDIQYF. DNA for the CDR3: TGTGCCAGCAGTTCTTCCGGGACAGGGGAGGACATTCAGTACTTC.

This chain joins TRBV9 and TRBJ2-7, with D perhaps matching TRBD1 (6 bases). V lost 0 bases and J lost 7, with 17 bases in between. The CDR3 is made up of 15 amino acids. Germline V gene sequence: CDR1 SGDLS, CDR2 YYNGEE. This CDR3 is CASSVVGDTLGEQYF. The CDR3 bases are TGTGCCAGCAGCGTAGTTGGGGACACTCTTGGTGAGCAGTACTTC.

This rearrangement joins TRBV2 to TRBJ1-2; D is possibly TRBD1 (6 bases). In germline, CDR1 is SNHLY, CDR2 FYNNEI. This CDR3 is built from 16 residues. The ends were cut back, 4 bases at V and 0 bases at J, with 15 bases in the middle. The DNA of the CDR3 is TGTGCCAGCAGTGCGGGGAGGGGGGCGTCTAACTATGGCTACACCTTC. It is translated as CASSAGRGASNYGYTF.